This passage covers 28 T cell receptor beta chains from one sample sequenced in a study of cytomegalovirus exposure and HLA in healthy donors. A multiplex PCR was run with 60 Vbeta primers and 13 Jbeta primers. TCRdb keeps only in-frame clones here, not all; method: immunoSEQ multiplex PCR. The sample records approximately 110,000 clones, roughly three quarters being singletons. The sequenced material came from PBMCs. Source of these receptors: a middle-aged man in good health and CMV-seropositive.

The rearrangement joins TRBV9 to TRBJ2-3; possible D gene TRBD2, 6 bases. CDR3 length: 14 residues. Per germline, CDR1 SGDLS and CDR2 YYNGEE. V dropped 3 bases and J dropped 2 bases, with 10 bases sitting between them. CDR3: CASSAGGSTDTQYF. The CDR3 coding sequence is TGTGCCAGCAGCGCTGGGGGGTCCACAGATACGCAGTATTTT.

This clone showed up just once. The V call is TRBV7-2, the J call TRBJ2-3; D gene unclear. The CDR3 has 16 amino acids. Germline CDR1 reads SGHTA; CDR2 reads FQGNSA. Trimming removed 2 bases at V and 3 bases at J, with 15 bases between. In DNA, the CDR3 is TGTGCCAGCAGCTTATCTCCCAGCGCAAAGACAGATACGCAGTATTTT. Protein: CASSLSPSAKTDTQYF.

The V gene is TRBV4-2, the J gene TRBJ2-1; D possibly corresponds to TRBD2 (6 bases). The CDR3 extends over 14 amino acids. V lost 0 bases and J lost 9, with 12 bases in between. Germline V gene sequence: CDR1 LGHNA, CDR2 YNFKEQ. CDR3 DNA: TGTGCCAGCAGCCAAGACGACCGGGGACTTGAGCAGTTCTTC. Translation gives CASSQDDRGLEQFF.

CDR3 coding DNA: TGCGCCAGCAGTGTTCCACTTTACGAGACCCAGTACTTC. Its protein product is CASSVPLYETQYF. The rearrangement links TRBV10-2 to TRBJ2-5; no definite D call. The CDR3 has 13 amino acids. V was trimmed by 4 bases and J by 5 bases, leaving 11 bases between them. The germline CDR1 and CDR2 sequences are WSHSY and SAAADI.

This clone showed up just a few times. The CDR3 is CASSAPPGTVQFF. The CDR3 nucleotides read TGTGCCAGCAGCGCCCCGCCGGGAACAGTGCAGTTCTTC. V usage is TRBV5-4 and J usage is TRBJ2-1; D is possibly TRBD2 (5 bases). Germline CDR1 is SGHNT and CDR2 is YYREEE (reference sequence). V was pared by 4 bases and J by 12 bases, with 17 bases between. The CDR3 sequence is 13 residues long.

V usage is TRBV5-4 and J usage is TRBJ1-5; perhaps TRBD1 as D (6 bases). Germline assignment: CDR1 SGHNT and CDR2 YYREEE (reference sequence). Trimming stripped 3 bases from V and 1 base from J, with 11 bases between. This CDR3 has 15 amino acids. CDR3 in DNA: TGTGCCAGCAGCTGGGGGGGGGCGAGCAATCAGCCCCAGCATTTT. Protein: CASSWGGASNQPQHF.

The V call is TRBV4-1, the J call TRBJ2-2; TRBD1 matches at 9 bases. Germline CDR1 is MGHRA and CDR2 is YSYEKL. This CDR3 contains 16 residues. The ends lost 0 bases at V and 7 bases at J; junction bases unmatched: 6. CDR3 sequence (DNA): TGCGCCAGCAGCCAAGAATCGGGGACAGGGCTCGGGGAGCTGTTTTTT. It specifies CASSQESGTGLGELFF.

The rearrangement joins TRBV27 to TRBJ2-2; TRBD2 aligns across 7 bases. Germline lookup yields CDR1 MNHEY and CDR2 SMNVEV (reference sequence). CDR3 length: 12 residues. Trimming removed 6 bases from V and 6 bases from J; junction bases left unmatched: 1. Written as DNA, the CDR3 is TGTGCCAGCAGGGGGAGGGCCGGGGAGCTGTTTTTT. Protein sequence: CASRGRAGELFF.

The chain links TRBV4-1 to TRBJ1-5, with unresolved D. V was clipped by 3 bases and J by 3 bases, with 12 bases between them. From germline, CDR1 is MGHRA and CDR2 YSYEKL. The CDR3 extends over 15 amino acids. The CDR3 sequence is CASSHTMDSNQPQHF. The CDR3 region has the DNA TGCGCCAGCAGCCACACCATGGACTCCAATCAGCCCCAGCATTTT.

V is TRBV5-1 and J is TRBJ2-3; TRBD1 might be the D (5 bases). V was shortened by 4 bases and J by 0 bases, with 12 bases between the two germline ends. Germline CDR1 SGHRS, CDR2 YFSETQ. The length of the CDR3 is 15 residues. The CDR3 reads CASSVDTTSTDTQYF. CDR3 bases: TGCGCCAGCAGCGTGGACACTACTAGCACAGATACGCAGTATTTT.

The CDR3: CASSLVGLAQFF. The CDR3 DNA sequence: TGTGCCAGCAGCTTAGTAGGACTAGCACAGTTCTTC. The J gene is TRBJ2-1, the V gene TRBV11-2; 8 bases fit TRBD2. V lost 1 base and J lost 13; bases outside the gene matches: 3. Germline CDR1 reads SGHAT; CDR2 reads FQNNGV. This CDR3 contains 12 residues.

The chain joins TRBV18 to TRBJ2-2; D is unclear. Germline CDR1 and CDR2: KGHSH and LQKENI. This CDR3 comprises 15 residues. V gave up 1 base and J gave up 0 bases, with 6 bases separating them. The chain's CDR3 is CASSPRSANTGELFF. CDR3 DNA sequence: TGTGCCAGCTCACCACGGAGCGCGAACACCGGGGAGCTGTTTTTT.

The chain joins TRBV5-5 to TRBJ2-1, with D uncertain. V gave up 4 bases and J gave up 7 bases, with 12 bases separating them. Germline V gives CDR1 SGHKS, CDR2 YYEKEE (reference sequence). The CDR3 has 13 amino acids. The CDR3 loop is CASSVGFGNEQFF. Here the CDR3 DNA reads TGTGCCAGCAGCGTCGGGTTCGGTAATGAGCAGTTCTTC. The variable domain in full, with the rest retrieved from reference TRBV5-5 and TRBJ2-1, is DAGVTQSPTHLIKTRGQQVTLRCSPISGHKSVSWYQQVLGQGPQFIFQYYEKEERGRGNFPDRFSARQFPNYSSELNVNALLLGDSALYLCASSVGFGNEQFFGPGTRLTVL.

This chain uses TRBV9 with TRBJ1-1; TRBD1 might be the D (6 bases). Trimming stripped 5 bases from V and 0 bases from J, with 14 bases between. Germline assignment: CDR1 SGDLS and CDR2 YYNGEE. The CDR3 sequence is 15 residues long. The CDR3 DNA reads TGTGCCAGCAGGTACTTCGAGGGGGTGAACACTGAAGCTTTCTTT. This gives the protein CASRYFEGVNTEAFF.

Only one count was recorded for this clone. The rearrangement uses TRBV7-3 and TRBJ2-3; D ambiguous. Trimming removed 2 bases at V and 2 bases at J, with 8 bases between. The CDR3 sequence is 14 residues long. The germline V gene has CDR1 SGHTA and CDR2 FQGTGA. In DNA form, the CDR3 reads TGTGCCAGCAGCTTAGTGGGCCTCACAGATACGCAGTATTTT. Translation: CASSLVGLTDTQYF.

This clone was detected a few times. This chain connects TRBV13 to TRBJ2-2; D is unresolved. CDR3 length: 12 amino acids. Germline V gene sequence: CDR1 PRHDT, CDR2 FYEKMQ (reference sequence). With 6 bases removed from V and 6 bases from J, the gap between germline ends came to 8 bases. The CDR3 sequence: CASSVLAGELFF. In nucleotides, the CDR3 is TGTGCCAGCAGTGTTTTAGCCGGGGAGCTGTTTTTT.

This clone was counted a few times. In nucleotides, the CDR3 is TGTGCCAGTAGTCCCCCTGTCGGGAAGTATAATCAGCCCCAGCATTTT. Encoded protein: CASSPPVGKYNQPQHF. This chain links TRBV19 with TRBJ1-5; D call uncertain. Germline V gives CDR1 LNHDA, CDR2 SQIVND (reference sequence). Deletions cut 5 bases from V and 4 bases from J, with 18 bases between. The CDR3 sequence is 16 residues long.

The chain joins TRBV6-5 to TRBJ2-1, with D maybe TRBD2 (6 bases). The CDR3 covers 15 residues. Germline CDR1 and CDR2: MNHEY and SVGAGI. Trimming stripped 2 bases from V and 4 bases from J, with 12 bases between. DNA for the CDR3: TGTGCCAGCAGTTACGGGGAGGTGGGGTACAATGAGCAGTTCTTC. It specifies CASSYGEVGYNEQFF.

This sequence joins TRBV6-6 and TRBJ2-5; TRBD2 matches 12 bases. The CDR3 has 14 residues. Germline V gene data show CDR1 as MNHNY and CDR2 as SVGAGI (reference sequence). V lost 7 bases to trimming and J lost 2 bases; unmatched junction nucleotides: 2. This CDR3 is CASIGTSGQETQYF. The CDR3 DNA is TGTGCCAGCATTGGGACTAGCGGGCAAGAGACCCAGTACTTC.

The genes are TRBV5-1 and TRBJ2-7; 7 bases match TRBD2. Germline lookup yields CDR1 SGHRS and CDR2 YFSETQ. The CDR3 runs 14 residues. The J segment lost 3 bases and the V segment lost 4 bases, leaving 7 bases of the junction unmatched. CDR3 DNA: TGCGCCAGCAGCCCGGGTGGGGGGGACTACGAGCAGTACTTC. Translated: CASSPGGGDYEQYF.

This clone showed up just a few times. This chain links TRBV6-5 with TRBJ2-7, with TRBD2 as a possible D gene (6 bases). The CDR3 length is 15 residues. CDR1 and CDR2 (germline): MNHEY, SVGAGI. V was trimmed by 1 base and J by 0 bases, leaving 10 bases between them. DNA for the CDR3: TGTGCCAGCAGTTACTTCGCGGGAAGCTCCTACGAGCAGTACTTC. Its translation is CASSYFAGSSYEQYF.

V is TRBV5-1 and J is TRBJ2-1, with D possibly TRBD2 on 5 matching bases. The CDR3 extends over 12 amino acids. Germline CDR1 and CDR2: SGHRS and YFSETQ. With 5 bases removed from V and 7 bases from J, the gap between germline ends came to 10 bases. The CDR3: CASRFTGNEQFF. CDR3 nucleotide sequence: TGCGCCAGCAGGTTCACGGGGAATGAGCAGTTCTTC. Together with reference TRBV5-1 and TRBJ2-1, the CDR3 gives the full variable domain: KAGVTQTPRYLIKTRGQQVTLSCSPISGHRSVSWYQQTPGQGLQFLFEYFSETQRNKGNFPGRFSGRQFSNSRSEMNVSTLELGDSALYLCASRFTGNEQFFGPGTRLTVL.

Points on this clone: The junction departs from germline at one end; a sequencing error may be responsible. The chain carries TRBV4-3 and TRBJ2-1; 8 bases are a match to TRBD2. The CDR3 extends over 16 amino acids. The germline V gene encodes CDR1 LGHNA and CDR2 YSLEER. This chain's CDR3 is CASTQGAGLVADEQFF. The CDR3 bases are TGCGCCAGCACCCAAGGGGCGGGACTAGTTGCCGATGAGCAGTTCTTC.

The genes are TRBV10-1 and TRBJ1-1; D is possibly TRBD1 (6 bases). Looked up from germline, CDR1 is WNHNN and CDR2 is SYGVQD (reference sequence). V shed 3 bases and J shed 3 bases, with 11 bases lying between them. The CDR3 covers 14 residues. DNA of the CDR3: TGCGCCAGCAGTGAACGGGGGGCGGACACTGAAGCTTTCTTT. Encoded protein: CASSERGADTEAFF.

The chain joins TRBV6-6 to TRBJ1-5; D is possibly TRBD1 (6 bases). Germline CDR1 and CDR2: MNHNY and SVGAGI (reference sequence). The ends were cut back, 7 bases at V and 4 bases at J, with 17 bases in the middle. The CDR3 contains 15 residues. The chain's CDR3 is CASMLGGDGNQPQHF. The CDR3 coding sequence is TGTGCCAGCATGTTAGGGGGGGATGGAAATCAGCCCCAGCATTTT.

This clone was recorded a few times. This sequence joins TRBV10-2 and TRBJ2-1, with 13 bases fitting TRBD2. This CDR3 region has 19 residues. Looked up from germline, CDR1 is WSHSY and CDR2 is SAAADI. V trimming: 4 bases; J trimming: 0 bases; junction bases outside the gene matches: 9. The CDR3, as DNA: TGCGCCAGCAGTGGGACTAGCGGGAGAAGGGGGAGCTCCTACAATGAGCAGTTCTTC. This codes for CASSGTSGRRGSSYNEQFF.

The gene calls are TRBV28 and TRBJ1-1, with a possible D match to TRBD1 (6 bases). CDR3 length equals 17 residues. V was pared by 4 bases and J by 0 bases, with 18 bases between. Germline lookup yields CDR1 MDHEN and CDR2 SYDVKM. DNA of the CDR3: TGTGCCAGCAGTTCCCGACGTCCACAGGGCATGAACACTGAAGCTTTCTTT. Translation: CASSSRRPQGMNTEAFF. Using reference TRBV28 and TRBJ1-1 for the parts outside the CDR3, the full variable domain is DVKVTQSSRYLVKRTGEKVFLECVQDMDHENMFWYRQDPGLGLRLIYFSYDVKMKEKGDIPEGYSVSREKKERFSLILESASTNQTSMYLCASSSRRPQGMNTEAFFGQGTRLTVV.

This rearrangement joins TRBV19 to TRBJ2-2; 8 bases are a match to TRBD1. The CDR3 is 15 residues long. CDR1 and CDR2 (germline): LNHDA, SQIVND (reference sequence). V shed 3 bases and J 2 bases; nucleotides not matched to a gene: 2. For the CDR3, the DNA is TGTGCCAGTAGTATGGGACAGGTTAACACCGGGGAGCTGTTTTTT. Encoded protein: CASSMGQVNTGELFF. Full variable domain (missing parts from reference TRBV19 and TRBJ2-2): DGGITQSPKYLFRKEGQNVTLSCEQNLNHDAMYWYRQDPGQGLRLIYYSQIVNDFQKGDIAEGYSVSREKKESFPLTVTSAQKNPTAFYLCASSMGQVNTGELFFGEGSRLTVL.